The source of this TCR beta chain is a study of cytomegalovirus exposure and HLA in healthy donors. Findings and limits, study-wide: Roughly uniform depth of sequencing across donors was assumed in presence/absence analyses.

Primers included in the PCR were 60 Vbeta and 13 Jbeta primers. The data were produced by immunoSEQ multiplex PCR, yet TCRdb's version contains in-frame clones alone and is incomplete. The repertoire includes about 140,000 clones, around 80% of them detected once, and over 4% sits in the top ten. The CDR3 runs 13 residues. Trimming at V came to 6 bases and at J to 6 bases, leaving 5 bases not matched to a gene. Per germline, CDR1 MNHEY and CDR2 SVGAGI. This clone has only a few counts. Its antigen is unidentified. The rearrangement joins TRBV6-5 to TRBJ1-1; 9 bases align to TRBD1. The TCR originated in a man younger than 45 in good health. The sequenced sample consisted of PBMCs. The CDR3 region has the DNA TGTGCCAGCAGCCCCGGGACAGGGTCTGAAGCTTTCTTT. Translated, it gives CASSPGTGSEAFF.